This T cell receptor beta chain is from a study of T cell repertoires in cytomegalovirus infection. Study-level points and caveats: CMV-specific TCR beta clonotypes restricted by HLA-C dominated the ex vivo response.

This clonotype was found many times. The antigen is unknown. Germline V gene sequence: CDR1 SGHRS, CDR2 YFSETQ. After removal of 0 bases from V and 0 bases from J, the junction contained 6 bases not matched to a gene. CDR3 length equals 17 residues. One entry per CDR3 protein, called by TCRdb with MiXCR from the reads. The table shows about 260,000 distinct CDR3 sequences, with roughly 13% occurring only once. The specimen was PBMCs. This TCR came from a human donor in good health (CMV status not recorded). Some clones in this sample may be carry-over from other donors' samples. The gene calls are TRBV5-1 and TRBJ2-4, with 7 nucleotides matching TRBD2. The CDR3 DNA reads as TGCGCCAGCAGCTTGGCTGGGACTACTCTAGCCAAAAACATTCAGTACTTC. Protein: CASSLAGTTLAKNIQYF.